This TCR beta chain was sequenced for a study of identical twins (dated by TCRdb to about 2016). For the wider study: The study deep-sequenced TCR alpha and beta repertoires from monozygotic twins, unrelated adults of various ages and cord blood to test whether fetal clonotypes persist. Replicate twin experiments were performed at different times using different library preparation protocols to rule out contamination. Points the paper makes about the study in general: Because the same donors could not be followed over many years, the conclusions depended on cross-sectional statistical analysis. The excess sharing between twins in beta out-of-frame sequences was weaker because fewer shared sequences reduced the signal-to-noise ratio. Zero-insertion analyses could be partly confounded by invariant T cells such as MAIT and iNKT, though diverse VJ usage argued against such confounding for most clonotypes. Abundant cord blood beta clonotypes had fewer insertions, young adult naive repertoires showed a similar but weaker trend, and memory repertoires showed no such trend. Compared with coincidental sharing between unrelated individuals, out-of-frame TCR alpha sequences shared between twins had an excess of sequences with low generation probability. Out-of-frame TCR alpha sharing in monozygotic twins was systematically underestimated by recombination models, whereas sharing between unrelated individuals was in agreement with the recombination models.

All donors were healthy Caucasians. The researchers also sequenced three unrelated adults who were not twins: a male aged 18 to 29, a male aged 50 to 59, and a female aged 50 to 59. Miltenyi CD45RO+ enrichment and human naive T-cell isolation kits were used to isolate memory (CD45RO+) and naive T cells from PBMC. Libraries came from 5' RACE. Sequencer: Illumina HiSeq 2000. A universal primer binding site was introduced by template switching, and a unique molecular identifier was present in the final cDNA, enabling accurate counting of TCR cDNA molecules. Specific primers in the conserved constant-segment region were used to synthesize first-strand cDNA for TCR alpha and beta chains. To control for contamination, every cDNA library was double barcoded, receiving both a SMART-Mk sample barcode and Illumina barcodes. TruSeq adapter sequences along with Illumina sample barcodes were introduced in two successive PCR steps. The Illumina HiSeq platform was used with custom primers to sequence TCR alpha and beta cDNA libraries. In the authors' own workflow: MiGEC was used to process raw reads and extract unique molecular identifiers, and MiXCR was used to find CDR3 positions. For each individual, recombination models were inferred using an EM algorithm with the repgenHMM and IGoR tools. The tcR package in R was used for shared clonotype analysis, with sharing normalized by the product of cloneset sizes. To study raw recombination without the effects of thymic and clonal selection, out-of-frame nonproductive sequences were analyzed. Using fastp at Q25 and MiXCR, TCRdb reprocessed the public reads and kept productive beta chains. Each record represents a unique CDR3 protein, reported with the most common genes and DNA among its rows. These V and J calls are TCRdb output, not the study's own analysis. Counted in this sample were around 340,000 distinct CDR3 sequences; about 10% of them appeared once. The ten most abundant clones make up approximately 8.9% of the sample.

The CDR3, from cysteine to phenylalanine, totals 12 residues. Just CDR3 DNA is preserved here, 36 bases in frame from base 1. The V end loses 0 bases and the J end loses 6 bases, and a stretch of 9 bases separates them. Taken from the germline V gene (reference sequence), the CDR1 and CDR2 loops are DFQATT and SNEGSKA. Concerning this clonotype itself: What antigen it recognizes has not been identified. No much larger clone exists at a distance of one base, and base qualities are not known.

The V and J segments used are TRBV20-1 and TRBJ2-7; no D segment can be confidently identified. The TCR was taken from a woman aged 50 to 65 in good health. The sequenced sample was naive T cells sorted from blood. The cell subset or site label, read with the paper, signifies: cells isolated with a human naive T-cell isolation kit. The bases are TGCAGTGCTAGAGAGGGTCACCCCGAGCAGTACTTC. Translation gives CSAREGHPEQYF.